The rows below give T cell receptor beta chains drawn from one sample of a study of T cells in Graves' hyperthyroidism and ophthalmopathy. From the multiplex PCR reads, TCRdb called clonotypes with MiXCR, one entry per CDR3 protein. The repertoire holds approximately 560,000 distinct CDR3 sequences, with approximately 14% as singletons. Sample: blood. These receptors all stem from a woman between 25 and 40 years old with Graves' hyperthyroidism. The CDR3 runs from the conserved cysteine through the conserved F or W. Part of the rows lack a size; the others show once, few, many or a class for expanded clones.

v_call	clone_size	j_call	cdr3_aa
TRBV10-3	few	TRBJ1-1	CAISDSGNTEASF
TRBV4-1	-	TRBJ2-5	CANSPGERDSTQETQYF
TRBV29-1	few	TRBJ2-5	CSAELWETQYF
TRBV6-2/TRBV6-3	many	TRBJ2-7	CASSFAARSEQYF
TRBV7-9	many	TRBJ2-2	CASSTQGLAGAAGELFF
TRBV30	many	TRBJ2-5	CAWSVHPQETQYF
TRBV20-1	few	TRBJ2-2	CSARALGLAGTGELFF
TRBV2	many	TRBJ1-1	CASSENDLEAFF
TRBV27	few	TRBJ2-7	CASRAGVIAGGPREQYF
TRBV9	-	TRBJ1-4	CASSAGGGGAWGEKLFF
TRBV6-1	many	TRBJ2-7	CASSDRGLYEQYF
TRBV20-1	many	TRBJ2-3	CSARGLLAGTEDTQYF
TRBV20-1	-	TRBJ2-7	CSAKDRRSYEQYF
TRBV19	many	TRBJ1-1	CASSTRPPGAMNTEAFF
TRBV6-2/TRBV6-3	-	TRBJ2-3	CASSYLSGIPLSTDTQYF
TRBV20-1	few	TRBJ1-2	CSANPTWGYTF
TRBV7-9	many	TRBJ2-5	CASSFDVELETQYF
TRBV7-9	-	TRBJ2-3	CASSLVMAGPGKDTQYF
TRBV29-1	few	TRBJ1-3	CSVAPGSSGNTIYF
TRBV7-3	many	TRBJ1-1	CASSLTSSGGITEAFF
TRBV27	-	TRBJ2-7	CASRRDAWSSYEQYF
TRBV27	many	TRBJ1-1	CASSLSRGGNTEAFF
TRBV2	many	TRBJ2-1	CASSDRLNYYNEQFF
TRBV19	-	TRBJ1-1	CASSITRPLGPEAFF
TRBV7-3	-	TRBJ2-3	CASSLANSGRATDTQYF
TRBV7-3	many	TRBJ2-1	CASSPRAGSGYNEQFF
TRBV28	many	TRBJ2-1	CASRSYLPYYNEQFF
TRBV20-1	few	TRBJ2-1	CSASPLAGGPYEQFF
TRBV27	many	TRBJ2-7	CASRPSDRGLHEQYF
TRBV5-1	many	TRBJ2-7	CASSLEGQPYEQYF
TRBV6-1	few	TRBJ2-3	CASSLSGYGTDTQYF
TRBV25-1	-	TRBJ2-1	CASSVLGTAYDEQFF
TRBV20-1	many	TRBJ2-1	CSATTSGVSYNEQFF
TRBV18	-	TRBJ2-3	CASSPRVTSGSRGDTQYF
TRBV14	-	TRBJ1-2	CASSQGTEPAGYTF
TRBV5-1	-	TRBJ1-1	CASSLSAGENTEAFF
TRBV12-5	few	TRBJ2-1	CASGLGGRAFYNEQFF
TRBV28	-	TRBJ1-6	CASSLKSGTALTSLHF
TRBV20-1	many	TRBJ2-3	CSARLAGGITDTQYF
TRBV4-2	-	TRBJ2-1	CASSQLSRPTNNEQFF
TRBV7-6	many	TRBJ1-1	CASSAGPLGPNTEAFF